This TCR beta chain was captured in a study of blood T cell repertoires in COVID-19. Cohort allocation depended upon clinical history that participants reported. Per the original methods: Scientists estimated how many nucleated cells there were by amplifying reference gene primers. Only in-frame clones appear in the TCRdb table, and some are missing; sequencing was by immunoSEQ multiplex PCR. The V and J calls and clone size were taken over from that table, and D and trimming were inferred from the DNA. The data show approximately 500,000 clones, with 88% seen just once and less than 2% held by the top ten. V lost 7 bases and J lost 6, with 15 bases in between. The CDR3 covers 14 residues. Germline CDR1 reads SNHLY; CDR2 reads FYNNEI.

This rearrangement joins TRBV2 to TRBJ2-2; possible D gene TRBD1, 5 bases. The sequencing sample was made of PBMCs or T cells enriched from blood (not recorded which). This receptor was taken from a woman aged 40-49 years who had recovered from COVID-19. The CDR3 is CASTDIQGAGELFF. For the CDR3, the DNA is TGTGCCAGCACTGACATTCAAGGGGCCGGGGAGCTGTTTTTT.